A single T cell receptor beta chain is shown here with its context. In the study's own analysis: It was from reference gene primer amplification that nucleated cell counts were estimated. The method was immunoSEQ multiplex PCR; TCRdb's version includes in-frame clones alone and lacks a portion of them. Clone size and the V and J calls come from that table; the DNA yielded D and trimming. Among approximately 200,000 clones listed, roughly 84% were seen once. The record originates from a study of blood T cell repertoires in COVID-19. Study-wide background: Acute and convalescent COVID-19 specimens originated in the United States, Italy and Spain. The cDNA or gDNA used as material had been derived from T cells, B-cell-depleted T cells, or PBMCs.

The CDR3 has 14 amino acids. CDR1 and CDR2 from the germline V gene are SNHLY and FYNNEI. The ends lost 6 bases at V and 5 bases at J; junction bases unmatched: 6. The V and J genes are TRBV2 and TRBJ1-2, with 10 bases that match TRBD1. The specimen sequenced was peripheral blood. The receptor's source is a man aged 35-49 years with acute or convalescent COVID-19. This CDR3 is CASSGRTGGYGYTF. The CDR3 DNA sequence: TGTGCCAGCAGCGGGAGGACAGGGGGATATGGCTACACCTTC.